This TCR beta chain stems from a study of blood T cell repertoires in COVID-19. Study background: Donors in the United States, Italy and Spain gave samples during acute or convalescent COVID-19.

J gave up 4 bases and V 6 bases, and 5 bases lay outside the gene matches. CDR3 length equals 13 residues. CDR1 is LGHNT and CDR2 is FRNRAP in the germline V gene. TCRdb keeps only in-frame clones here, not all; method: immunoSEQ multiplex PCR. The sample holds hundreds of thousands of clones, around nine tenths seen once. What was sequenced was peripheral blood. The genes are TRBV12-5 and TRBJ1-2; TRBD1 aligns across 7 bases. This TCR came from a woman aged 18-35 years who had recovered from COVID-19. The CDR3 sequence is CASGQDRAYGYTF. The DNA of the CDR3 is TGTGCTAGTGGGCAAGACAGGGCCTATGGCTACACCTTC. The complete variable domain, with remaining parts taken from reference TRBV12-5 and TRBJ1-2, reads DARVTQTPRHKVTEMGQEVTMRCQPILGHNTVFWYRQTMMQGLELLAYFRNRAPLDDSGMPKDRFSAEMPDATLATLKIQPSEPRDSAVYFCASGQDRAYGYTFGSGTRLTVV.